The TCR beta chain under discussion was sequenced for a study of blood T cells in healthy people across ages. The second PCR ran about 6 to 11 cycles with a sample-barcoded 5' primer and J-beta primers. MiXCR, applied by TCRdb to the 5' RACE reads, yields one record per CDR3 protein. The sample comprises roughly 2 million distinct CDR3 sequences, around half of which are singletons, and 2% to 2.5% rests with the top ten. The V segment lost 5 bases and the J segment 1 base; nucleotides outside the gene matches: 10. The CDR3 has 16 residues. Looked up from germline, CDR1 is PRHDT and CDR2 is FYEKMQ (reference sequence). The study, taken as a whole, reports: Strong correlation existed between TCR beta diversity and naive T cell percentage. A greater number of naive CD4+ cells and higher diversity distinguished long-lived donors from aged donors.

This clonotype showed up just a few times. Antigen: not known. The sequenced sample was blood. This receptor was obtained from a woman between 35 and 50 years old in good health. This chain connects TRBV13 to TRBJ1-1, with 7 bases matching TRBD1. The DNA of the CDR3 is TGTGCCAGCAGCCCCAGACAGGGTAGAGGGAACACTGAAGCTTTCTTT. It translates to CASSPRQGRGNTEAFF.